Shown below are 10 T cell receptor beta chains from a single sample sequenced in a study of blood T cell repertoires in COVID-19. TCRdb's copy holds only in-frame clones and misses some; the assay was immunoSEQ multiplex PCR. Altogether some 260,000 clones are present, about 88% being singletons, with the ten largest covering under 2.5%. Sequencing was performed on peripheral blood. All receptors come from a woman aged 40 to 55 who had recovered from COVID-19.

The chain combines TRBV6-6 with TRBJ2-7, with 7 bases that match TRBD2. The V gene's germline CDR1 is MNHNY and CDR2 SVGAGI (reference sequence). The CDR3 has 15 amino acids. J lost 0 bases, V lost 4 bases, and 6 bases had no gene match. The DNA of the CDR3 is TGTGCCAGCAGTTCACTAGCGCAGAGCTCCTACGAGCAGTACTTC. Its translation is CASSSLAQSSYEQYF.

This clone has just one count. The CDR3 protein is CASSPQLNSGNTIYF. As DNA, the CDR3 is TGTGCCAGCAGTCCCCAACTTAATTCTGGAAACACCATATATTTT. The chain couples TRBV27 to TRBJ1-3; D not certain. Trimming removed 5 bases at V and 1 base at J, with 12 bases between. There are 15 residues in the CDR3. Germline assignment: CDR1 MNHEY and CDR2 SMNVEV (reference sequence).

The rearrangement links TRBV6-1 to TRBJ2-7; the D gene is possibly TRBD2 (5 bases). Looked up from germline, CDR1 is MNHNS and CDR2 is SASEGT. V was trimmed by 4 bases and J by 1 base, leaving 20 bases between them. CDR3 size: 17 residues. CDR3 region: CASSGPGPGKASYEQYF. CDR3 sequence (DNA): TGTGCCAGCAGTGGGCCTGGGCCGGGAAAGGCGTCCTACGAGCAGTACTTC.

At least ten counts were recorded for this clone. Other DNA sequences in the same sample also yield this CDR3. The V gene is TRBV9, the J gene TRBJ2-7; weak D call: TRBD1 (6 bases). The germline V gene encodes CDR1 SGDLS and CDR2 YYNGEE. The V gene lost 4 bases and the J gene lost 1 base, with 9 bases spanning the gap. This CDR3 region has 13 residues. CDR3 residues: CASSTGQSYEQYF. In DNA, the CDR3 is TGTGCCAGCAGCACAGGACAGTCCTACGAGCAGTACTTC.

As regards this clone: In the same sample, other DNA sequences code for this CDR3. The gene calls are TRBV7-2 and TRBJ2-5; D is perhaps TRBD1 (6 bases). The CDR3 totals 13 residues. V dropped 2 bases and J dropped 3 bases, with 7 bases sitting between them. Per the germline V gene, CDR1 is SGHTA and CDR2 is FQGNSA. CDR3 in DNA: TGTGCCAGCAGCTTACAGGGGAAAGAGACCCAGTACTTC. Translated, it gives CASSLQGKETQYF.

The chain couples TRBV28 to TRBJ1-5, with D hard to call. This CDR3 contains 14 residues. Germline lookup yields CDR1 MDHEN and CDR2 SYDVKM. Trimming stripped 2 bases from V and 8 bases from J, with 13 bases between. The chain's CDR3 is CASSLDGVGEPQHF. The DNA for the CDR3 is TGTGCCAGCAGTTTAGACGGGGTCGGGGAGCCCCAGCATTTT.

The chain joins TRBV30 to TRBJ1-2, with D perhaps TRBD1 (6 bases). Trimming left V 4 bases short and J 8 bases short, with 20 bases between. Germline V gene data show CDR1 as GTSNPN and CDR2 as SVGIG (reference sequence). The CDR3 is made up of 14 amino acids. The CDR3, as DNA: TGTGCCTGGACGGGGGGGCAGTGGGTCGACGGCTACACCTTC. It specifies CAWTGGQWVDGYTF. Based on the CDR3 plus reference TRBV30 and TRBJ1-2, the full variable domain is SQTIHQWPATLVQPVGSPLSLECTVEGTSNPNLYWYRQAAGRGLQLLFYSVGIGQISSEVPQNLSASRPQDRQFILSSKKLLLSDSGFYLCAWTGGQWVDGYTFGSGTRLTVV.

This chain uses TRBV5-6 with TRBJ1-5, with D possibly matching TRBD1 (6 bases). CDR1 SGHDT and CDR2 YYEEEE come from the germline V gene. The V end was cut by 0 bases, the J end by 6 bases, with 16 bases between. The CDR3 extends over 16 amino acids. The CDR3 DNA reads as TGTGCCAGCAGCTTGGCCGTGGGGGCGCGGAGTCAGCCCCAGCATTTT. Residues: CASSLAVGARSQPQHF.

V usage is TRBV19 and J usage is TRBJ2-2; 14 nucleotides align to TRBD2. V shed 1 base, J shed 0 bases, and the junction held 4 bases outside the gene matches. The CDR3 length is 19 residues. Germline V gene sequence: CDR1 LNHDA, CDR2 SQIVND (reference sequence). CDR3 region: CASSIGGTSGRSNTGELFF. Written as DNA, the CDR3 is TGTGCCAGTAGTATAGGGGGGACTAGCGGGAGATCGAACACCGGGGAGCTGTTTTTT.

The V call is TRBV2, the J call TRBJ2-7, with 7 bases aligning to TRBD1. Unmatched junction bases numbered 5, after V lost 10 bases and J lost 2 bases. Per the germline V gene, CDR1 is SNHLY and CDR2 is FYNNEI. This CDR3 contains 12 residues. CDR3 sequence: CATRQGAYEQYF. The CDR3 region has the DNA TGTGCCACACGACAGGGCGCCTACGAGCAGTACTTC.